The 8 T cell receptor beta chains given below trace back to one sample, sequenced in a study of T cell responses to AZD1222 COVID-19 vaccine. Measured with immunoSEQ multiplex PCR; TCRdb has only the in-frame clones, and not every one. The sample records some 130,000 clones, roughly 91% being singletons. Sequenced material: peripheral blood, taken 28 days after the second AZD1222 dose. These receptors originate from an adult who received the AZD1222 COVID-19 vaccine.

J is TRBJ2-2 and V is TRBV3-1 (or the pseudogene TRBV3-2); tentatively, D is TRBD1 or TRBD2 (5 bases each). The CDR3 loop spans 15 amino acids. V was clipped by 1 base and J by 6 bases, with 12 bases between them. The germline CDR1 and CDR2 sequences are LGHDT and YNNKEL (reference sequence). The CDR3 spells CASSQVGSGPGELFF. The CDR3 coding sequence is TGTGCCAGCAGCCAAGTAGGTTCGGGGCCCGGGGAGCTGTTTTTT.

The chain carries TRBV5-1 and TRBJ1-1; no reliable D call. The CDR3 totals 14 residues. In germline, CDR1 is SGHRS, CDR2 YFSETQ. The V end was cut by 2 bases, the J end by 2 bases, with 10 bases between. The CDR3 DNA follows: TGCGCCAGCAGCTTTTCCGGAACCAACACTGAAGCTTTCTTT. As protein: CASSFSGTNTEAFF.

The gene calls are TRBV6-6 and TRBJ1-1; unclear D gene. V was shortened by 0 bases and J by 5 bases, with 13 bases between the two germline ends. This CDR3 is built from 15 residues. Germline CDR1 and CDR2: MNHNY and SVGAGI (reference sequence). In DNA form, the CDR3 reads TGTGCCAGCAGTTACTCGATTGTGCGGGGAACTGAAGCTTTCTTT. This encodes CASSYSIVRGTEAFF.

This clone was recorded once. The CDR3: CASSQVGGSHGYTF. In DNA form, the CDR3 reads TGCGCCAGCAGCCAAGTTGGGGGATCCCATGGCTACACCTTC. The chain is built from TRBV4-1 and TRBJ1-2, with D maybe TRBD1 (5 bases). From germline, CDR1 is MGHRA and CDR2 YSYEKL. The CDR3 is 14 amino acids. Trimming took 1 base from V and 6 from J, leaving 12 bases between them.

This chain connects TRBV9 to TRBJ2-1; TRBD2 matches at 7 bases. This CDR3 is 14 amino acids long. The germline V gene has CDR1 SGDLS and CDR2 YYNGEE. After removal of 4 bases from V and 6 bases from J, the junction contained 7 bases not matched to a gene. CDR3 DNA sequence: TGTGCCAGCAGCCCCGGTTCGGGGGGCAATGAGCAGTTCTTC. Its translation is CASSPGSGGNEQFF.

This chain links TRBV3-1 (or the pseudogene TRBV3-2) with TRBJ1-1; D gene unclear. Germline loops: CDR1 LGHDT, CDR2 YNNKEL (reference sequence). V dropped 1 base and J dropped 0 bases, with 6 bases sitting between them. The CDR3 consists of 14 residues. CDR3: CASSQGEVNTEAFF. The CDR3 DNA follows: TGTGCCAGCAGCCAAGGAGAAGTGAACACTGAAGCTTTCTTT.

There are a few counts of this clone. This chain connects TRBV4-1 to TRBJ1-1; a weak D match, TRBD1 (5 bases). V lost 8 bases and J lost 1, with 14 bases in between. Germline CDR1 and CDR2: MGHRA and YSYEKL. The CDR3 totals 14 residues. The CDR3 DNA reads TGCGCCAGCCGGGGCCCTTTACGGAACACTGAAGCTTTCTTT. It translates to CASRGPLRNTEAFF.

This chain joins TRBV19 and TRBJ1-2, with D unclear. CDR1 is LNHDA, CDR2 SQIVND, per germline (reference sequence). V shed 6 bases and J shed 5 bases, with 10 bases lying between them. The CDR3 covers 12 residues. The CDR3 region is CASRKVLYGYTF. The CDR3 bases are TGTGCCAGTAGGAAAGTTCTTTATGGCTACACCTTC.